The 17 T cell receptor beta chains listed next were all sequenced from one sample in a study of blood T cell repertoires in COVID-19. TCRdb's copy holds only in-frame clones and misses some; the assay was immunoSEQ multiplex PCR. Here the sample spans about 68,000 clones, nearly 90% being singletons. The sample was peripheral blood. These receptor sequences come from a woman aged 45-59 years with COVID-19, enrolled during active disease.

This rearrangement joins TRBV19 to TRBJ1-5, with 11 bases that match TRBD1. The CDR3 covers 15 residues. With 3 bases clipped from V and 7 bases from J, the junction kept 5 bases outside the gene matches. Germline CDR1 LNHDA, CDR2 SQIVND (reference sequence). The CDR3 nucleotides are TGTGCCAGTAGTATTAAGGGACAGGGGGGGCAGCCCCAGCATTTT. Translation: CASSIKGQGGQPQHF.

The chain couples TRBV3-1 (or the pseudogene TRBV3-2) to TRBJ2-6; 11 bases match TRBD2. Per germline, CDR1 LGHDT and CDR2 YNNKEL (reference sequence). V lost 0 bases, J lost 2 bases, and 3 bases stayed unmatched. The length of the CDR3 is 18 residues. This CDR3 is CASSQELAGATGANVLTF. The CDR3 nucleotides are TGTGCCAGCAGCCAAGAACTAGCGGGAGCTACTGGGGCCAACGTCCTGACTTTC.

The chain recombines TRBV4-1 with TRBJ1-3; D is undetermined. Germline assignment: CDR1 MGHRA and CDR2 YSYEKL. This CDR3 has 15 amino acids. The ends were cut back, 6 bases at V and 4 bases at J, with 16 bases in the middle. The DNA for the CDR3 is TGCGCCAGCAGTTTCGCGGCGGGTATAGGAAACACCATATATTTT. This codes for CASSFAAGIGNTIYF.

The rearrangement links TRBV11-1 to TRBJ2-5, with no clear D. Germline loops: CDR1 SGHAT, CDR2 FQDESV (reference sequence). The V and J ends lost 3 bases and 1 base respectively, with 12 bases between them. CDR3 length equals 15 residues. The CDR3 coding sequence is TGTGCCAGCAGCTTCCAAGCCCCACCCCAAGAGACCCAGTACTTC. Its translation is CASSFQAPPQETQYF.

This chain joins TRBV28 and TRBJ1-3; D unclear. V lost 3 bases and J 4 bases, leaving 10 bases between the germline ends. The CDR3 runs to 14 residues. Germline CDR1 and CDR2: MDHEN and SYDVKM. CDR3 DNA sequence: TGTGCCAGCAGTTTCCACGGGGAGGGAAACACCATATATTTT. It yields the protein CASSFHGEGNTIYF.

The chain carries TRBV5-5 and TRBJ2-1; no reliable D call. Germline lookup yields CDR1 SGHKS and CDR2 YYEKEE (reference sequence). V lost 3 bases to trimming and J lost 4 bases, with 17 bases between them. The CDR3 has 16 residues. CDR3 DNA sequence: TGTGCCAGCAGCTGGGCCATCTCCTATCTTTACAATGAGCAGTTCTTC. Its translation: CASSWAISYLYNEQFF.

The chain joins TRBV4-2 to TRBJ1-3; the match to TRBD1 covers 8 bases. Germline V gene sequence: CDR1 LGHNA, CDR2 YNFKEQ. V shed 3 bases and J 2 bases; nucleotides not matched to a gene: 9. The CDR3 has 17 amino acids. CDR3 protein: CASSQRTGQGTGNTIYF. The CDR3 bases are TGTGCCAGCAGCCAGCGTACCGGACAGGGAACTGGAAACACCATATATTTT.

J is TRBJ1-2 and V is TRBV11-3; tentative D call: TRBD1 (6 bases). V lost 0 bases, J lost 8 bases, and 10 bases lay in between. This CDR3 has 13 amino acids. CDR1 is SGHNT and CDR2 is YENEEA in the germline V gene. The CDR3: CASSLEAGVGYTF. The CDR3 bases are TGTGCCAGCAGCTTAGAAGCAGGGGTGGGCTACACCTTC.

The rearrangement uses TRBV28 and TRBJ2-7; 8 nucleotides match TRBD1. The trim removed 3 bases at V and 5 bases at J, leaving 6 bases unmatched. Germline values: CDR1 MDHEN, CDR2 SYDVKM. The CDR3 contains 14 residues. The CDR3 spells CASSLDRVIHEQYF. The CDR3 DNA is TGTGCCAGCAGTTTGGACAGGGTCATCCACGAGCAGTACTTC.

This clone is a singleton in its sample. The gene calls are TRBV28 and TRBJ2-7, with a tentative D call TRBD2 (5 bases). CDR3 size: 13 residues. Trimming shortened V by 3 bases and J by 0 bases, and 6 bases separated the two germline ends. From germline, CDR1 is MDHEN and CDR2 SYDVKM. As DNA, the CDR3 is TGTGCCAGCAGTTTCCGGGGCTCCTACGAGCAGTACTTC. Amino acid sequence: CASSFRGSYEQYF.

The table lists this clone with a few counts. The chain couples TRBV3-1 (or the pseudogene TRBV3-2) to TRBJ1-1, with D unclear. CDR3 length: 14 amino acids. V lost 1 base to trimming and J lost 5 bases, with 11 bases between them. Germline V CDR1 and CDR2: LGHDT, YNNKEL (reference sequence). CDR3 bases: TGTGCCAGCAGCCAAGGGGAGGGTGGAACTGAAGCTTTCTTT. Its translation: CASSQGEGGTEAFF.

V and J are TRBV5-4 and TRBJ2-5; 10 bases match TRBD2. The V and J ends lost 0 bases and 2 bases, in that order; junction bases with no gene match: 7. The V gene's germline CDR1 is SGHNT and CDR2 YYREEE (reference sequence). The CDR3 contains 17 residues. The CDR3 region is CASSLGGVAGGQETQYF. The CDR3, as DNA: TGTGCCAGCAGCTTGGGGGGGGTAGCGGGAGGACAAGAGACCCAGTACTTC.

A single count supports this clone. The rearrangement uses TRBV6-2 or TRBV6-3 and TRBJ2-1; 7 bases agree with TRBD2. Looked up from germline, CDR1 is MNHEY and CDR2 is SVGEGT. The CDR3 is made up of 15 amino acids. V was pared by 6 bases and J by 6 bases, with 11 bases of the junction left unmatched. This chain's CDR3 is CASSPGSGTFNEQFF. CDR3 nucleotide sequence: TGTGCCAGCAGCCCGGGGAGCGGGACTTTCAATGAGCAGTTCTTC.

V usage is TRBV5-5 and J usage is TRBJ2-7, with TRBD1 matching over 7 bases. CDR1 is SGHKS, CDR2 YYEKEE, per germline (reference sequence). The CDR3 length is 13 residues. The V and J ends lost 4 bases and 4 bases, in that order; junction bases with no gene match: 5. CDR3: CASSQLTGYEQYF. The CDR3 region has the DNA TGTGCCAGCAGCCAACTGACAGGGTACGAGCAGTACTTC.

As regards this clone: The same CDR3 is also encoded by other DNA sequences in this sample. The rearrangement links TRBV9 to TRBJ1-6; a weak D match, TRBD1 (6 bases). CDR3 length: 14 residues. CDR1 is SGDLS and CDR2 is YYNGEE in the germline V gene. Trimming cost V 2 bases and J 7 bases, with 10 bases left between them. This CDR3 reads CASSVRTENSPLHF. CDR3 nucleotide sequence: TGTGCCAGCAGCGTTAGGACAGAAAATTCACCCCTCCACTTT.

J is TRBJ2-7 and V is TRBV18; possibly TRBD2 for D (6 bases). Germline-derived CDR1 and CDR2 are KGHSH and LQKENI. V was clipped by 3 bases and J by 9 bases, with 18 bases between them. There are 14 residues in the CDR3. CDR3 nucleotide sequence: TGTGCCAGCTCACCCCGGGACTGGGGCGGCGGGCAGTACTTC. It translates to CASSPRDWGGGQYF.

The chain employs TRBV6-1 and TRBJ2-7, with TRBD2 matching 9 bases. Germline V CDR1 and CDR2: MNHNS, SASEGT. This CDR3 is built from 15 residues. V lost 3 bases and J lost 4; bases outside the gene matches: 7. CDR3 sequence: CASSEAGGRGYEQYF. CDR3 coding DNA: TGTGCCAGCAGTGAGGCGGGGGGGAGGGGGTACGAGCAGTACTTC.